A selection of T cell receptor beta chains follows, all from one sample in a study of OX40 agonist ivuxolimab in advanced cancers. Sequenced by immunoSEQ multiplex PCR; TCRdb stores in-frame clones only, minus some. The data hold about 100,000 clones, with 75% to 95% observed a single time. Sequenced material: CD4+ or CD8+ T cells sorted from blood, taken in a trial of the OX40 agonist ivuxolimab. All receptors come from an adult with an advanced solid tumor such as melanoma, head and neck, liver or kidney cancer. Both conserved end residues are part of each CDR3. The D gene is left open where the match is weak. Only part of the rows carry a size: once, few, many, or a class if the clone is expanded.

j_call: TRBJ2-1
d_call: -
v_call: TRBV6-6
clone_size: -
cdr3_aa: CASRLGYEIGEQFF

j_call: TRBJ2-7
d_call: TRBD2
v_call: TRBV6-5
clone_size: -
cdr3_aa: CASSYSSLAGGNEQYF

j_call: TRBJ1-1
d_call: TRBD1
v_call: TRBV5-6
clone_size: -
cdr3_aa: CASSSSGGRAFF

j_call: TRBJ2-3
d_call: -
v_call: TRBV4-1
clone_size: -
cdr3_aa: CASSQGASVMSDTQYF

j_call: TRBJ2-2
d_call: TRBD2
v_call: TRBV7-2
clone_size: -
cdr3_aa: CASSPPGSLAGVVTGELFF

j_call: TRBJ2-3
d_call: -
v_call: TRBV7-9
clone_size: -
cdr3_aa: CASSRGGTDTQYF

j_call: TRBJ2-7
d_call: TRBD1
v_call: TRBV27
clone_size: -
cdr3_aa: CASSKDRGYSYEQYF

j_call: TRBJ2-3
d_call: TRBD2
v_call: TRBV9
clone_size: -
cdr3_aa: CASSAGLAGGTDTQYF

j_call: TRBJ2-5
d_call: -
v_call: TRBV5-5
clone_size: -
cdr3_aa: CASSSLLGSLPQETQYF

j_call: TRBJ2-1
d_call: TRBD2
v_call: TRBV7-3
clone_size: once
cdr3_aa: CASSLTGPGLAGNNEQFF

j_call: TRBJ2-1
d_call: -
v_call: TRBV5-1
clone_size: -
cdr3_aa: CASSLGTSWHEQFF

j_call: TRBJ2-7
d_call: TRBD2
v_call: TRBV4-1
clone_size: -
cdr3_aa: CASSQASGSSRNEQYF

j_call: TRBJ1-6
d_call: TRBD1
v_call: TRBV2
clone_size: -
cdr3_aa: CASSQTGTNSPLHF

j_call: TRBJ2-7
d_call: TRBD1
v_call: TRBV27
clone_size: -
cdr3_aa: CASSWTGSTYEQYF

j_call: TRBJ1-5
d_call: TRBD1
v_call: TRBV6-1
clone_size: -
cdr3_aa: CASSEIGGGRYQPQHF

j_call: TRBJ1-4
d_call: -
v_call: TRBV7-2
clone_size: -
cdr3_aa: CASSLSGVRNEKLFF

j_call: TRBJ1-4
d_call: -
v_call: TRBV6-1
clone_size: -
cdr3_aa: CASSYTGSGEKLFF

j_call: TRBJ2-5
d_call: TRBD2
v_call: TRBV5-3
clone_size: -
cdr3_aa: CARSPEGTSPPCGVRPRETQYF

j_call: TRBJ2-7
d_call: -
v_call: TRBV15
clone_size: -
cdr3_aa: CATSRRVGEQYF

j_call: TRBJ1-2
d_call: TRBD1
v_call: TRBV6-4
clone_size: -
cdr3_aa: CASSESTGVGYTF

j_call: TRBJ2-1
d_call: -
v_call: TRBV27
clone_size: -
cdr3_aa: CASLLPPGVRNEQFF

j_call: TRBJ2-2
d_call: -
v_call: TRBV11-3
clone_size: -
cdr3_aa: CASSLGQPANTGELFF

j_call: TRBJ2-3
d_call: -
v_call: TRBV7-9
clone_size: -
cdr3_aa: CASSFLGVTDTQYF

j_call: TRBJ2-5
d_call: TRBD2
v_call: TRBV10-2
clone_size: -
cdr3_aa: CASSESGLAGVETQYF

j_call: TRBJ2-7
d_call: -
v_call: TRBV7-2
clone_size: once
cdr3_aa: CASSPQGLVSYEQYF

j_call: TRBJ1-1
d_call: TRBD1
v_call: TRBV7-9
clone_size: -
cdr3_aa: CASRQLAGGHTEAFF

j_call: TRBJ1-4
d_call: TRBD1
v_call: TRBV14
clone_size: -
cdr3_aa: CASRNTGGVGKLFF

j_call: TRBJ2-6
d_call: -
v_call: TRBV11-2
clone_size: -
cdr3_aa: CASSFGGANVLTF

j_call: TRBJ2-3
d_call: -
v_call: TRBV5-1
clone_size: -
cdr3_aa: CASSFRGHGTDTQYF

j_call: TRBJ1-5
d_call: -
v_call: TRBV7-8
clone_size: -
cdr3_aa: CASRPDEGASQPQHF

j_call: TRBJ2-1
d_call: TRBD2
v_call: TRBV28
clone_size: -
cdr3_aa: CASSGTSGGYNEQFF

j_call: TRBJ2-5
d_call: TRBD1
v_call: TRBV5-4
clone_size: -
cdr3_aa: CASSLGVQGDETQYF

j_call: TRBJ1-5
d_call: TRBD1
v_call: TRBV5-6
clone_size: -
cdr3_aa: CASSLGQGLGQPQHF

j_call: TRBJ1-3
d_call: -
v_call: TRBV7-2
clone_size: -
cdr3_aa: CASSSGGSSSGNTIYF

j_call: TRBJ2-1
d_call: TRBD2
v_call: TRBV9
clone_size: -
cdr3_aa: CASSVGSSGSIAEQFF

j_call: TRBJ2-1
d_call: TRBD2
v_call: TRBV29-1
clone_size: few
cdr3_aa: CSVVPGGNEQFF

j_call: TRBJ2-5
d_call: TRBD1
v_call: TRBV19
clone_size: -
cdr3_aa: CASSMYGTGGETQYF